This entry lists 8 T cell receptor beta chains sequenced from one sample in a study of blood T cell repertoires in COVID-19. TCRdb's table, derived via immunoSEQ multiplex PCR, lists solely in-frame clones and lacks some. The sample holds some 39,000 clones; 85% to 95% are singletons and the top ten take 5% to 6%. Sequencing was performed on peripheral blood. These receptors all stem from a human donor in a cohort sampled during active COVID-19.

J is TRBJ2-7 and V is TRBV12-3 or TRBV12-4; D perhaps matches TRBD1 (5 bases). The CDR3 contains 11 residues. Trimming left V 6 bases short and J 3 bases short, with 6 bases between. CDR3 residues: CASRQGYEQYF. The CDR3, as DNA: TGTGCCAGCAGGCAGGGCTACGAGCAGTACTTC.

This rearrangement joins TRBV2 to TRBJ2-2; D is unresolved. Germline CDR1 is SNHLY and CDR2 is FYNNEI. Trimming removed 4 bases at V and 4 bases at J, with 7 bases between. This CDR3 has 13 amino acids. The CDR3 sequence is CASSGISTGELFF. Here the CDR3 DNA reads TGTGCCAGCAGTGGAATCAGCACCGGGGAGCTGTTTTTT. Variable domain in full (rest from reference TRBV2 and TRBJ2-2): EPEVTQTPSHQVTQMGQEVILRCVPISNHLYFYWYRQILGQKVEFLVSFYNNEISEKSEIFDDQFSVERPDGSNFTLKIRSTKLEDSAMYFCASSGISTGELFFGEGSRLTVL.

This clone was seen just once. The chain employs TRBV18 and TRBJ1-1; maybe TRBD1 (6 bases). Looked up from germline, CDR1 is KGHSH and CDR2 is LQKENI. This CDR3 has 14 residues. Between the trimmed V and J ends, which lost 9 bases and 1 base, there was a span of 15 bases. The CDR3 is CASVPRGTNTEAFF. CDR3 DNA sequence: TGTGCCAGTGTACCCAGGGGAACGAACACTGAAGCTTTCTTT. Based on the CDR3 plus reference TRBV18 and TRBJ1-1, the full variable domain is NAGVMQNPRHLVRRRGQEARLRCSPMKGHSHVYWYRQLPEEGLKFMVYLQKENIIDESGMPKERFSAEFPKEGPSILRIQQVVRGDSAAYFCASVPRGTNTEAFFGQGTRLTVV.

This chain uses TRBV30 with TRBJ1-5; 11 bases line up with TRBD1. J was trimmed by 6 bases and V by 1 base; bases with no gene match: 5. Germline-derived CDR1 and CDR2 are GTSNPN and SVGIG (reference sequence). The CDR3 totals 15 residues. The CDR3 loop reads CAWSERTGGVQPQHF. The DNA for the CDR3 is TGTGCCTGGAGTGAGAGGACAGGGGGCGTTCAGCCCCAGCATTTT. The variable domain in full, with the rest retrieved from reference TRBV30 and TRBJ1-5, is SQTIHQWPATLVQPVGSPLSLECTVEGTSNPNLYWYRQAAGRGLQLLFYSVGIGQISSEVPQNLSASRPQDRQFILSSKKLLLSDSGFYLCAWSERTGGVQPQHFGDGTRLSIL.

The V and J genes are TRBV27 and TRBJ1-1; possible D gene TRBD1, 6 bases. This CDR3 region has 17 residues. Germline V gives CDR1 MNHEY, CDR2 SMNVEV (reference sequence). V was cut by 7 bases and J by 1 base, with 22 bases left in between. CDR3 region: CASMEMPGIRGNTEAFF. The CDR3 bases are TGTGCCAGCATGGAAATGCCTGGGATCAGGGGGAACACTGAAGCTTTCTTT.

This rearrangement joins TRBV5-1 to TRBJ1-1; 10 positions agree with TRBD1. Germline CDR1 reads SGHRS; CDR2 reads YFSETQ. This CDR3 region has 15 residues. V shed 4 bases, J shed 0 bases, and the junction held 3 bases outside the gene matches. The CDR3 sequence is CASSRQGALNTEAFF. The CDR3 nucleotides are TGCGCCAGCAGCAGACAGGGGGCTTTGAACACTGAAGCTTTCTTT.

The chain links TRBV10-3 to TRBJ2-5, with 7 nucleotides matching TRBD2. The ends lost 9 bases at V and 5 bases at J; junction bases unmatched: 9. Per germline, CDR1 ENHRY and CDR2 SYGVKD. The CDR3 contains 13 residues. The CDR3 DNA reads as TGTGCCATACTACGGGAGGTTGGGGAGACCCAGTACTTC. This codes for CAILREVGETQYF.

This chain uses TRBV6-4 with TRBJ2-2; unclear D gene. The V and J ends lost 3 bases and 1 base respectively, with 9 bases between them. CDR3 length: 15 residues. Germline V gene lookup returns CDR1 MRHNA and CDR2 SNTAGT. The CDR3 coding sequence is TGTGCCAGCAGTGAATCTGCAGGGAACACCGGGGAGCTGTTTTTT. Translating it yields CASSESAGNTGELFF.